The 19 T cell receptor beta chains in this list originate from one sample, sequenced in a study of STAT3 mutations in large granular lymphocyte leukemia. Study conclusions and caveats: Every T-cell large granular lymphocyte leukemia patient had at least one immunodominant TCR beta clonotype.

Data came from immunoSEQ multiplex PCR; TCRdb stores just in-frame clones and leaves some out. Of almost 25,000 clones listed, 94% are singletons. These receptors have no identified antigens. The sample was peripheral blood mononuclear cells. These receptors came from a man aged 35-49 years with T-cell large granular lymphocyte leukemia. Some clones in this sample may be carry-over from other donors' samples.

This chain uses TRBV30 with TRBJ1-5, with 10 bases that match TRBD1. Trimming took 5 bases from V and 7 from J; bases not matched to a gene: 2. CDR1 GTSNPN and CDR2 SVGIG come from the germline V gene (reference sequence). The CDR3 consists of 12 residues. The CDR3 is CAWGTGVQPQHF. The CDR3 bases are TGTGCCTGGGGGACAGGGGTCCAGCCCCAGCATTTT.

The CDR3 DNA sequence: TGTGCCAGCAGTAGCCTGACAGGGAACACTGAAGCTTTCTTT. Translating gives CASSSLTGNTEAFF. This chain connects TRBV6-5 to TRBJ1-1, with D perhaps TRBD1 (6 bases). The CDR3 contains 14 residues. Germline CDR1 reads MNHEY; CDR2 reads SVGAGI. Trimming removed 5 bases from V and 1 base from J, with 11 bases in between.

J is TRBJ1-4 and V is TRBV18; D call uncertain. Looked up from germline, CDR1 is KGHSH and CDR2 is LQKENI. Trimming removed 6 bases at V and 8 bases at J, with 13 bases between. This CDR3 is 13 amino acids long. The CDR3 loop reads CASSRFTGEKLFF. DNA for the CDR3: TGTGCCAGCTCCCGGTTCACGGGGGAAAAACTGTTTTTT.

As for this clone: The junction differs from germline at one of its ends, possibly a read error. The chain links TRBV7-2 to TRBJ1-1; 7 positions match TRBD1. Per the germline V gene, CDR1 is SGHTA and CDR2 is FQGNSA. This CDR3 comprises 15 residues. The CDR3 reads CASRRGPVMNAEAFF. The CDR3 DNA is TGTGCCAGCAGAAGGGGGCCAGTTATGAACGCTGAAGCTTTCTTT.

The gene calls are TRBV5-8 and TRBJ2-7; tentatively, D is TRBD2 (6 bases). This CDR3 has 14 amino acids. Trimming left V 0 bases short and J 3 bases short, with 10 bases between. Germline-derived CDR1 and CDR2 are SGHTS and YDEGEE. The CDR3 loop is CASSLAGGGYEQYF. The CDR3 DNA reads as TGTGCCAGCAGCTTGGCCGGGGGAGGCTACGAGCAGTACTTC.

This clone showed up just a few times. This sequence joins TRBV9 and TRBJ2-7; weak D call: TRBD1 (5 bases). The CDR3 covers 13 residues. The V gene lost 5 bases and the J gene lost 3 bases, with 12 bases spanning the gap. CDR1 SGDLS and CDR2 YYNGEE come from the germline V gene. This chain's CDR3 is CASSYQQDYEQYF. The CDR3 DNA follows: TGTGCCAGCAGTTACCAACAGGACTACGAGCAGTACTTC.

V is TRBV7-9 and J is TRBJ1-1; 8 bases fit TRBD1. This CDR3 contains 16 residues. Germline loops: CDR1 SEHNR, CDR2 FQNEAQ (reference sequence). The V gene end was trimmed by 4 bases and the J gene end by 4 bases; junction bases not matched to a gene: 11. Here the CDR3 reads CASSWAQGAISTEAFF. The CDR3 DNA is TGTGCCAGCAGCTGGGCGCAGGGGGCTATTAGCACTGAAGCTTTCTTT.

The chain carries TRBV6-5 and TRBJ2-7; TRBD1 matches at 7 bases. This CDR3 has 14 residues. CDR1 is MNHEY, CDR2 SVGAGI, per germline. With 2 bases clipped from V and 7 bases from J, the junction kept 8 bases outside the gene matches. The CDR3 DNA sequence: TGTGCCAGCAGTTACGCTCAAGGGGGCAGGGAGCAGTACTTC. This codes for CASSYAQGGREQYF.

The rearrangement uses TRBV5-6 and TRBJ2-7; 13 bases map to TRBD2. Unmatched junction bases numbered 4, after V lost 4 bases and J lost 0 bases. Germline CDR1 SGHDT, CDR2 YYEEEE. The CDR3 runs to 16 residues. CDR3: CASSRTSGGLSYEQYF. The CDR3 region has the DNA TGTGCCAGCAGCAGGACTAGCGGGGGCCTCTCCTACGAGCAGTACTTC. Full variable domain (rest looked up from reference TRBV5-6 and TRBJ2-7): DAGVTQSPTHLIKTRGQQVTLRCSPKSGHDTVSWYQQALGQGPQFIFQYYEEEERQRGNFPDRFSGHQFPNYSSELNVNALLLGDSALYLCASSRTSGGLSYEQYFGPGTRLTVT.

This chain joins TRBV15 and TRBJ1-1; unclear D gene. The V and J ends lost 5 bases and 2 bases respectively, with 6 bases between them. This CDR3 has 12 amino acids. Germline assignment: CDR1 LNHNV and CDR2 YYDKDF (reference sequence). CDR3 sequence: CATSGANTEAFF. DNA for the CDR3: TGTGCCACCAGCGGTGCAAACACTGAAGCTTTCTTT.

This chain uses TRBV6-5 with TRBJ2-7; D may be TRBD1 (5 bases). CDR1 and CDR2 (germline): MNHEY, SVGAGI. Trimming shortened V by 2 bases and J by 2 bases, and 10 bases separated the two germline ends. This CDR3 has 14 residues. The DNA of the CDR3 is TGTGCCAGCAGTTACCTTGGCAGGGCCTACGAGCAGTACTTC. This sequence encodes CASSYLGRAYEQYF.

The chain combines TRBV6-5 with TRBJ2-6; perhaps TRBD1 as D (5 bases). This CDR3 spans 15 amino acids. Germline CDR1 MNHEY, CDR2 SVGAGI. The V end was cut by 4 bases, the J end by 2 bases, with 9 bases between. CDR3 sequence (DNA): TGTGCCAGCAGTTCAGGGTGGGCTGGGGCCAACGTCCTGACTTTC. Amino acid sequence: CASSSGWAGANVLTF.

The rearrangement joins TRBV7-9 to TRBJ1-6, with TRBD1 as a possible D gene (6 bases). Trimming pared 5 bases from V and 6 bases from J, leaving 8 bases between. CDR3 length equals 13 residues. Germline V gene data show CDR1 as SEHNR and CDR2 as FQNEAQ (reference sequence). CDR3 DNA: TGTGCCAGCAGCGCACAGGGTAATTCACCCCTCCACTTT. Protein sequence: CASSAQGNSPLHF.

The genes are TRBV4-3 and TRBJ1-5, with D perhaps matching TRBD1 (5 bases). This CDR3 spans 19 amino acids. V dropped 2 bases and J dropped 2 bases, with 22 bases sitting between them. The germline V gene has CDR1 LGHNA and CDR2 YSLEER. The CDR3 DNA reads TGCGCCAGCAGCCAAAAAGGGACTCAGGGTAGAAGAGGCAATCAGCCCCAGCATTTT. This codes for CASSQKGTQGRRGNQPQHF.

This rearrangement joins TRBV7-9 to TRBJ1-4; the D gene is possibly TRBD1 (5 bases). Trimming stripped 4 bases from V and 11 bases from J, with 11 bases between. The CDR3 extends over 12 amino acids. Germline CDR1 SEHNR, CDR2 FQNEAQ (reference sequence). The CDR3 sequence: CASSSSAGKLFF. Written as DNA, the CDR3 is TGTGCCAGCAGCTCCAGCGCAGGGAAACTGTTTTTT.

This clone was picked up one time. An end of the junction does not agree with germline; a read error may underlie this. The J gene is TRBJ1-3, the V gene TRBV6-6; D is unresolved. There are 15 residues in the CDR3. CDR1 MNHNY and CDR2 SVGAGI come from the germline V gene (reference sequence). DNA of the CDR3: TGTGCCAGCAGCTACTGGACGGACTCTGGAAACACCATATATTTT. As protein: CASSYWTDSGNTIYF.

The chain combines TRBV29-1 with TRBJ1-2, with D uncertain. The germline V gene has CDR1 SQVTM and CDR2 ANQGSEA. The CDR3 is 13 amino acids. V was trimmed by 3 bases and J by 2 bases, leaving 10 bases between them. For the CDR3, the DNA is TGCAGCGTTGATATTGGAGACAACTATGGCTACACCTTC. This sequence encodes CSVDIGDNYGYTF.

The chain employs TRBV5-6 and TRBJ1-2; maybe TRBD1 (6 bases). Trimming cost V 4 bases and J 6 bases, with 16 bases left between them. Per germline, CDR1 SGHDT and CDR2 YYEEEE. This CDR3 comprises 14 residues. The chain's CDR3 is CASSPKGGWDGYTF. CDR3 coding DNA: TGTGCCAGCAGCCCCAAAGGGGGATGGGATGGCTACACCTTC.

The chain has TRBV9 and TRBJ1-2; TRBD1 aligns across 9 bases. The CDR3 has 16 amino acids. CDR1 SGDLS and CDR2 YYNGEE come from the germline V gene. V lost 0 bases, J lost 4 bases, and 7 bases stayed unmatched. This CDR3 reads CASSVGWDREGYGYTF. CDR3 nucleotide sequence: TGTGCCAGCAGCGTAGGCTGGGACAGGGAAGGCTATGGCTACACCTTC.